Included here is one TCR beta chain sequence, with context. Germline assignment: CDR1 SGHDN and CDR2 FVKESK. This CDR3 has 13 amino acids. Sample-barcoded 5' priming and a J-beta primer mix drove a second PCR of roughly 7 to 11 cycles. Template switching added a 12-random-nucleotide identifier to every cDNA molecule. TCRdb reanalysed the 5' RACE reads using MiXCR and keeps one entry per CDR3 protein. The data show 450,000 to 600,000 distinct CDR3 sequences, about 27% seen once. This entry comes from a study of blood T cells in healthy people across ages. The sample was also linked to a second study, of T cells of mothers and their children. From that report: Per mother, over 9.5 million TCR beta CDR3 reads were obtained; per child, 2.5 million to 3.5 million. Similar thymic selection effects on TCR recombination output appear in pairs, both related and unrelated.

This chain joins TRBV14 and TRBJ2-1; D not certain. Near its end, the DNA agrees better with TRBJ2-7, so the J call may be wrong. The sample taken for sequencing was blood. This TCR was recovered from a boy aged 2 to 10 in good health. The CDR3 loop is CASSQEVRDEQYF. The DNA for the CDR3 is TGTGCCAGCAGCCAAGAGGTTCGGGACGAGCAGTACTTC.